Below, one T cell receptor (beta chain) is given with its context. Its specificity is unknown. This record comes from a study of blood T cells in healthy people across ages. CDR1 is DFQATT and CDR2 is SNEGSKA in the germline V gene (reference sequence). The CDR3 contains 15 residues. Trimming pared 0 bases from V and 0 bases from J, leaving 12 bases between. General observations from the study: Naive T cell percentage by flow cytometry tracked strongly with beta diversity.

Next came a second PCR, run for about 7 to 11 cycles, which used a sample-barcoded 5' primer along with a J-beta primer mix. Unique molecular identifiers of 12 random nucleotides labeled each cDNA. TCRdb called the 5' RACE reads again in MiXCR, with one record for every CDR3 protein. Among about 730,000 distinct CDR3 sequences, around 46% were seen once, and the ten largest hold approximately 22%. The sequencing sample was made of blood. The receptor was isolated from a woman aged 60-75 years in good health. This rearrangement joins TRBV20-1 to TRBJ2-7; unclear D gene. CDR3 DNA: TGCAGTGCTAGAGATTGGTCGGGCCTCTCCTACGAGCAGTACTTC. It encodes CSARDWSGLSYEQYF.